These 3 T cell receptor beta chains came from one sample sequenced in a study of T cells expressing NK-cell markers. After re-calling the 5' RACE reads, TCRdb lists one entry per CDR3 protein, DNA absent. Its listing shows some 450,000 distinct CDR3 sequences. The source material was blood T cells: a sorted CD56 or NKG2C T cell subset, CD4+ or CD8+ T cells, or bulk PBMC T cells (not recorded which). Receptor source: a woman aged 18-70 years in good health.

The chain employs TRBV7-2 and TRBJ1-3. Germline CDR1 reads SGHTA; CDR2 reads FQGNSA. This CDR3 comprises 15 residues. The CDR3 protein is CASSLMAAIGNTIYF.

The rearrangement uses TRBV28 and TRBJ2-1; TCRdb's assignment of TRBD2 cannot be checked, as there is no DNA. CDR1 and CDR2 (germline): MDHEN, SYDVKM. The CDR3 runs 12 residues. The CDR3 loop is CASRMGRHEQFF.

Here the CDR3 reads CASRFETSGYNEQFF. The V and J genes are TRBV5-6 and TRBJ2-1; the TCRdb call, TRBD2, lacks DNA for checking. The CDR3 spans 15 residues. The germline gives CDR1 SGHDT, CDR2 YYEEEE.